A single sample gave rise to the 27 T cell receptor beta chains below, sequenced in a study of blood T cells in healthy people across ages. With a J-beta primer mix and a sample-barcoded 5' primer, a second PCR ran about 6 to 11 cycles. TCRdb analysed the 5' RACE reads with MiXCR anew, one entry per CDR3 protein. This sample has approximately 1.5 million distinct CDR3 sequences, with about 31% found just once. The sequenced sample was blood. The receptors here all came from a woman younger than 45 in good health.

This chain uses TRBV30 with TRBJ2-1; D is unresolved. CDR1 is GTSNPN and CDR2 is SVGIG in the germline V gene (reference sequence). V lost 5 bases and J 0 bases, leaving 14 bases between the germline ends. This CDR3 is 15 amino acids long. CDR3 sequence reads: CAWVFTHSSYNEQFF. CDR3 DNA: TGTGCCTGGGTATTTACTCACTCCTCCTACAATGAGCAGTTCTTC.

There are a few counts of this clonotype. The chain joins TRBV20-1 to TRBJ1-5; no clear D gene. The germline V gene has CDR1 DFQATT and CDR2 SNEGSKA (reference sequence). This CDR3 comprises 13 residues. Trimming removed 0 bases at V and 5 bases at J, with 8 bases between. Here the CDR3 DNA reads TGCAGTGCTAGAGAGGCAGGTTATCAGCCCCAGCATTTT. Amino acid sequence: CSAREAGYQPQHF.

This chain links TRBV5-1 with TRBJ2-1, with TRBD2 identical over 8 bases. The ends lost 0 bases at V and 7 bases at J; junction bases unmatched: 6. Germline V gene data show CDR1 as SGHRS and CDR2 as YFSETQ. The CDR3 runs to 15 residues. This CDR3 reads CASSLDGLAVNEQFF. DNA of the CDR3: TGCGCCAGCAGCTTGGACGGACTAGCTGTAAATGAGCAGTTCTTC.

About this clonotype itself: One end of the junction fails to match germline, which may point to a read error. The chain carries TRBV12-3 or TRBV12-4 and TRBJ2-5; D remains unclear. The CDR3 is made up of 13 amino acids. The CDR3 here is CASSLLSQEAQYF. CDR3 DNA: TGTGCCAGCAGTTTACTCTCACAAGAGGCCCAGTACTTC.

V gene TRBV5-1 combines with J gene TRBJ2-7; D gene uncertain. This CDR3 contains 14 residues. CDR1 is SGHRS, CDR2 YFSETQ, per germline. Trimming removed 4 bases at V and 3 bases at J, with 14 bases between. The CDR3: CASSPDAHNYEQYF. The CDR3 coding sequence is TGCGCCAGCAGCCCGGACGCGCACAACTACGAGCAGTACTTC.

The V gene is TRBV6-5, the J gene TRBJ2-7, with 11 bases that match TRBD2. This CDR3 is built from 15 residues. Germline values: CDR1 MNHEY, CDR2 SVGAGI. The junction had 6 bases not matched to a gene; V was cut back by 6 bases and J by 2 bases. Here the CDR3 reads CASSLGLAATYEQYF. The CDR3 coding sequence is TGTGCCAGCAGCCTGGGACTAGCGGCCACCTACGAGCAGTACTTC.

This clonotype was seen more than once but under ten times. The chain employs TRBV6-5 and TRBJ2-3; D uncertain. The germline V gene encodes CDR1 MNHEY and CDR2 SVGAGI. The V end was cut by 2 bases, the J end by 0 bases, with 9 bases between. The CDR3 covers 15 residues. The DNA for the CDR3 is TGTGCCAGCAGTTACGCCTTGGGGAGCACAGATACGCAGTATTTT. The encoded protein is CASSYALGSTDTQYF.

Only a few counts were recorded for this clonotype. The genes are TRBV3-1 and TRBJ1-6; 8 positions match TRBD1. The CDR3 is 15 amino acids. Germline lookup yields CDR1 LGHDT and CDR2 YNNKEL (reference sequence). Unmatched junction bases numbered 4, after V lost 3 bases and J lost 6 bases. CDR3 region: CASSQTTGGNSPLHF. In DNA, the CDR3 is TGTGCCAGCAGCCAGACCACAGGGGGTAATTCACCCCTCCACTTT.

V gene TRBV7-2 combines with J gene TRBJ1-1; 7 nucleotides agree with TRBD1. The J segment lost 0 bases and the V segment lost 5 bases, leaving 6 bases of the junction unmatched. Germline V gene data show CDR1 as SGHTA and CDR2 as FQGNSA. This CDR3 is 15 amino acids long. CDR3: CASSARQGVNTEAFF. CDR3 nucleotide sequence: TGTGCCAGCAGCGCCCGACAGGGTGTGAACACTGAAGCTTTCTTT.

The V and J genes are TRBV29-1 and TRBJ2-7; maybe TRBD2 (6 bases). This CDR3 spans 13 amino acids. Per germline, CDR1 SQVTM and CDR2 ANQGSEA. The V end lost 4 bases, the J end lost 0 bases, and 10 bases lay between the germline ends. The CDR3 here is CSVVTGSSYEQYF. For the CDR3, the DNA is TGCAGCGTTGTTACCGGGAGCTCCTACGAGCAGTACTTC.

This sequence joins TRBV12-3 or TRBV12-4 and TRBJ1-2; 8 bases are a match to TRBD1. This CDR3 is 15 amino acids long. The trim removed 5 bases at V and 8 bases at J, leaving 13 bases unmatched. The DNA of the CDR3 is TGTGCCAGCAGTCCCGGACAGGGCGGAGGGCGGGGCTACACCTTC. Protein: CASSPGQGGGRGYTF.

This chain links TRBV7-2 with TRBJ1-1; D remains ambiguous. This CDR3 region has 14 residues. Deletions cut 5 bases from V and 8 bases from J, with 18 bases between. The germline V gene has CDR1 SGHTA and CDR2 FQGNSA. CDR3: CASSLDRISLEAFF. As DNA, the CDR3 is TGTGCCAGCAGCCTAGATAGGATTAGCCTCGAAGCTTTCTTT.

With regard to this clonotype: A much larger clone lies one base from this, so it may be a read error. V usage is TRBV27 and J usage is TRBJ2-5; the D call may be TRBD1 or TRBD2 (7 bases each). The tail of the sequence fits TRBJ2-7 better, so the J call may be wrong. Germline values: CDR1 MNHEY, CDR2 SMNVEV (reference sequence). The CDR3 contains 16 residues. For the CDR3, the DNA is TGTGCCAGCGGTTTAAGGATGGCAGGGGGGGCCTACGAGCAGTACTTC. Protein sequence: CASGLRMAGGAYEQYF.

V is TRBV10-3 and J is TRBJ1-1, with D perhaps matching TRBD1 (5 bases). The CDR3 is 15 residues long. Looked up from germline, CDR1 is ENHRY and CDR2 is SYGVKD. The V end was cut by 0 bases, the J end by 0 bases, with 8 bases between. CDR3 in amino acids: CAISESPGLNTEAFF. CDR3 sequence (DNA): TGTGCCATCAGTGAGTCTCCAGGGTTGAACACTGAAGCTTTCTTT.

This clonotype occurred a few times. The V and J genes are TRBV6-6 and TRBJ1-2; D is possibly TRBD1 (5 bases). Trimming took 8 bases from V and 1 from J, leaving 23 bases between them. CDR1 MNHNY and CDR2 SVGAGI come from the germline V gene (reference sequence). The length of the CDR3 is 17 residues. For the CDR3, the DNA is TGTGCCAGCGTCGGGACCACAGAGCCGGGTAATAACTATGGCTACACCTTC. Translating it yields CASVGTTEPGNNYGYTF.

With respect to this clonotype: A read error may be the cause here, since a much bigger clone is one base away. The CDR3 sequence: CASSTTSVDYTF. CDR3 DNA: TGTGCCAGCAGTACTACCTCGGTTGACTACACCTTC. V usage is TRBV6-2 or TRBV6-3 and J usage is TRBJ1-2; D call uncertain. The germline gives CDR1 MNHEY, CDR2 SVGEGT. The CDR3 is 12 residues long. Trimming cost V 5 bases and J 10 bases, with 14 bases left between them.

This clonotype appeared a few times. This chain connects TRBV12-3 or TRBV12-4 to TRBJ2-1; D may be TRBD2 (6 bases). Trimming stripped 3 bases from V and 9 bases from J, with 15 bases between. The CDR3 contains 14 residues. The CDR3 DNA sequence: TGTGCCAGCAGTTTTGTGGACTATACCGGTGAGCAGTTCTTC. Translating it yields CASSFVDYTGEQFF.

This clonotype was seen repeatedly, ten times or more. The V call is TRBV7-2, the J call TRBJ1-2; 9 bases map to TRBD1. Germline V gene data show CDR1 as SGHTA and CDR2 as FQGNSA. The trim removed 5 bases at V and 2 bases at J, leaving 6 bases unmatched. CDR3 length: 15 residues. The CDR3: CASSQRTGDNYGYTF. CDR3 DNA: TGTGCCAGCAGCCAAAGGACAGGGGACAACTATGGCTACACCTTC.

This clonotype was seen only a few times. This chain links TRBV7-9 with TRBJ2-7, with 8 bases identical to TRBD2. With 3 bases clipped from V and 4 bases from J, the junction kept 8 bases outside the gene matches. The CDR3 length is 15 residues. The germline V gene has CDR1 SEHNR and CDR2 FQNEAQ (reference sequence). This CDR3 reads CASSFDREGPYEQYF. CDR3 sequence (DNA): TGTGCCAGCAGCTTCGACCGGGAGGGCCCTTACGAGCAGTACTTC.

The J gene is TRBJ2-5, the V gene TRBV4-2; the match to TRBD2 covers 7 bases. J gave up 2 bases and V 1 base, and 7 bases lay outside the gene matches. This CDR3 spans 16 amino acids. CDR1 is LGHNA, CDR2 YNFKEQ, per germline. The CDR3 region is CASSQATKRGQETQYF. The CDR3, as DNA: TGTGCCAGCAGCCAAGCTACGAAGCGGGGACAAGAGACCCAGTACTTC.

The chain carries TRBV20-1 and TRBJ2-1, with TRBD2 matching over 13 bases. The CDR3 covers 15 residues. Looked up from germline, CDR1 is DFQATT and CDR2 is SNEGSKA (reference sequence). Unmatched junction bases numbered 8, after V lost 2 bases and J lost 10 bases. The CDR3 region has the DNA TGCAGTGCTAGAATTGGGACTAGCGGGGACTACGAGCAGTTCTTC. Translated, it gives CSARIGTSGDYEQFF.

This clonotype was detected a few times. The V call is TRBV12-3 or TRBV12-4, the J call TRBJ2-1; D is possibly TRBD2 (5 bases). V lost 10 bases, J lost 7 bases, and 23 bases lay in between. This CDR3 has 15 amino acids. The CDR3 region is CATYLYRERGNEQFF. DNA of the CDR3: TGTGCCACCTACCTCTACCGGGAACGGGGAAATGAGCAGTTCTTC.

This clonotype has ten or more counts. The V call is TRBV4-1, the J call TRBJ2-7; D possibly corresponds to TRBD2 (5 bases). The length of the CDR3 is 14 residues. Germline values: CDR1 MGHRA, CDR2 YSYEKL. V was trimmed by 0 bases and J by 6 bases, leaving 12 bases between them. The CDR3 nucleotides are TGCGCCAGCAGCCAAGATTCGGGGATACGCGAGCAGTACTTC. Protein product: CASSQDSGIREQYF.

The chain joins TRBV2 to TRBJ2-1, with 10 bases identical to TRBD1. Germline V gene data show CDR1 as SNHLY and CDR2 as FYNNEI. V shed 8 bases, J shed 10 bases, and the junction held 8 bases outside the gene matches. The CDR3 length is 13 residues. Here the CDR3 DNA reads TGTGCCAGCGGTGGGGACAGGGGACGAGAGCAGTTCTTC. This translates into CASGGDRGREQFF.

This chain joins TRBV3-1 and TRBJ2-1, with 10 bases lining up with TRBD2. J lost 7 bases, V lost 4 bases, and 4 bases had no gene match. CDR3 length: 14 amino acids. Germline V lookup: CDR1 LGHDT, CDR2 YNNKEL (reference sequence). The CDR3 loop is CASSRGLATNEQFF. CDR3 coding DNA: TGTGCCAGCAGCCGGGGACTAGCGACAAATGAGCAGTTCTTC.

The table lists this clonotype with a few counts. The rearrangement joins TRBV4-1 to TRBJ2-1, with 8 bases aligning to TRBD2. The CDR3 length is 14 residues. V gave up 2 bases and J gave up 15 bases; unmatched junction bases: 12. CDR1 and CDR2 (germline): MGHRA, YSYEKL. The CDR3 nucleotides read TGCGCCAGCAGCCAACCAGGCCGGCGGGGGGATCCGTTCTTC. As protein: CASSQPGRRGDPFF.

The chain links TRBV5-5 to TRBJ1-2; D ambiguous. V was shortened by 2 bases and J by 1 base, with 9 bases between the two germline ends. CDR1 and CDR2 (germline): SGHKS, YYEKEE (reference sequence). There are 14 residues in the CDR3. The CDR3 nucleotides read TGTGCCAGCAGCTTCGGATTCTTTAACTATGGCTACACCTTC. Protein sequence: CASSFGFFNYGYTF.